The 21 T cell receptor beta chains below come from one sample, sequenced in a study of T cell changes during pregnancy in multiple sclerosis. The assay was immunoSEQ multiplex PCR, and TCRdb's table has in-frame clones only and misses some. The table records some 8,700 clones, more than 75% of them present only once. The input for sequencing was CD8+ T cells from peripheral blood mononuclear cells, taken in the first trimester of pregnancy. These receptor sequences come from a female donor in good health, enrolled as a control in a pregnancy study.

CDR3 nucleotide sequence: TGTGCCAGCAGCTTGCGTCGGGGTTCTGGAAACACCATATATTTT. Residues: CASSLRRGSGNTIYF. The V call is TRBV7-9, the J call TRBJ1-3; D remains unclear. From germline, CDR1 is SEHNR and CDR2 FQNEAQ (reference sequence). The length of the CDR3 is 15 residues. V dropped 3 bases and J dropped 1 base, with 10 bases sitting between them. The whole variable domain, filled in from reference TRBV7-9 and TRBJ1-3, reads DTGVSQNPRHKITKRGQNVTFRCDPISEHNRLYWYRQTLGQGPEFLTYFQNEAQLEKSRLLSDRFSAERPKGSFSTLEIQRTEQGDSAMYLCASSLRRGSGNTIYFGEGSWLTVV.

The chain recombines TRBV27 with TRBJ1-5, with TRBD1 as a possible D gene (5 bases). Trimming took 5 bases from V and 8 from J, leaving 31 bases between them. Germline V gives CDR1 MNHEY, CDR2 SMNVEV (reference sequence). The CDR3 extends over 19 amino acids. The CDR3 here is CASSPTNLLGLTLREPQHF. The CDR3 coding sequence is TGTGCCAGCAGTCCCACGAACCTCCTGGGACTTACTCTACGGGAGCCCCAGCATTTT.

This chain joins TRBV5-6 and TRBJ1-2; tentatively, D is TRBD1 (5 bases). Germline V CDR1 and CDR2: SGHDT, YYEEEE. This CDR3 region has 17 residues. V lost 1 base, J lost 4 bases, and 20 bases lay in between. CDR3 nucleotide sequence: TGTGCCAGCAGCTTGTTGCGGGGGGTTGGGCGGATCTATGGCTACACCTTC. Its protein product is CASSLLRGVGRIYGYTF.

J is TRBJ2-7 and V is TRBV7-9, with TRBD1 identical over 9 bases. V was clipped by 4 bases and J by 4 bases; unmatched bases: 5. The CDR3 has 14 amino acids. Germline CDR1 SEHNR, CDR2 FQNEAQ (reference sequence). The DNA of the CDR3 is TGTGCCAGCAGCTCCCCGACAGGGGGTTACGAGCAGTACTTC. Translation gives CASSSPTGGYEQYF.

This chain joins TRBV6-1 and TRBJ2-2; 8 positions match TRBD1. Germline V gene sequence: CDR1 MNHNS, CDR2 SASEGT. The V and J ends lost 0 bases and 5 bases, in that order; junction bases with no gene match: 5. This CDR3 comprises 16 residues. The CDR3 DNA sequence: TGTGCCAGCAGTGAAGCGGCAGGGGGCTTTACCGGGGAGCTGTTTTTT. Its protein product is CASSEAAGGFTGELFF.

The chain carries TRBV14 and TRBJ2-1; D is perhaps TRBD1 (6 bases). This CDR3 spans 14 amino acids. Germline V gene lookup returns CDR1 SGHDN and CDR2 FVKESK. Trimming stripped 0 bases from V and 6 bases from J, with 9 bases between. Here the CDR3 DNA reads TGTGCCAGCAGCCAAGATTTAGGGGGCAATGAGCAGTTCTTC. This codes for CASSQDLGGNEQFF.

V gene TRBV6-1 combines with J gene TRBJ2-7; the D gene is possibly TRBD1 (6 bases). CDR1 and CDR2 (germline): MNHNS, SASEGT. V lost 0 bases and J 0 bases, leaving 6 bases between the germline ends. The CDR3 contains 14 residues. The CDR3 region has the DNA TGTGCCAGCAGTGAAGCGGACAGCTCCTACGAGCAGTACTTC. This translates into CASSEADSSYEQYF.

Here the CDR3 DNA reads TGCGCCAGCAGCCAAAGGGACAACTCCTACGAGCAGTACTTC. Protein: CASSQRDNSYEQYF. The chain combines TRBV4-1 with TRBJ2-7; tentatively, D is TRBD1 (6 bases). Between the trimmed V and J ends, which lost 2 bases and 0 bases, there was a span of 8 bases. Germline V CDR1 and CDR2: MGHRA, YSYEKL. This CDR3 spans 14 amino acids.

This clone was observed once. The rearrangement joins TRBV30 to TRBJ2-1, with TRBD2 matching 16 bases. The germline V gene encodes CDR1 GTSNPN and CDR2 SVGIG (reference sequence). This CDR3 is 18 amino acids long. V lost 0 bases, J lost 7 bases, and 9 bases stayed unmatched. For the CDR3, the DNA is TGTGCCTGGAGTGTACCGGGACTAGCGGGGGGGTTTGTGAATGAGCAGTTCTTC. This gives the protein CAWSVPGLAGGFVNEQFF.

J is TRBJ1-2 and V is TRBV27, with 8 bases aligning to TRBD1. Germline lookup yields CDR1 MNHEY and CDR2 SMNVEV (reference sequence). Trimming cost V 5 bases and J 8 bases; bases outside gene matches: 13. CDR3 length: 15 residues. The CDR3 DNA is TGTGCCAGCAGTCCCGCTCAGGACAGGGTGTGGGGCTACACCTTC. The encoded protein is CASSPAQDRVWGYTF.

The V call is TRBV6-1, the J call TRBJ1-5, with 8 bases matching TRBD1. CDR1 and CDR2 from the germline V gene are MNHNS and SASEGT. V dropped 4 bases and J dropped 4; count of bases not matched to a gene: 9. The CDR3 runs 16 residues. CDR3 in amino acids: CASSARRQGANQPQHF. In DNA, the CDR3 is TGTGCCAGCAGTGCAAGGAGGCAGGGGGCGAATCAGCCCCAGCATTTT.

Notes on this clone: A junction boundary mismatches the germline segment, possibly from a read error. The chain recombines TRBV19 with TRBJ2-3, with 9 bases identical to TRBD2. The CDR3 is 14 residues long. Germline values: CDR1 LNHDA, CDR2 SQIVND (reference sequence). CDR3 in amino acids: CASRIAGVGDTQYF. DNA of the CDR3: TGTGCCAGTAGGATAGCGGGAGTTGGTGATACGCAGTATTTT.

The chain joins TRBV5-1 to TRBJ2-7; D may be TRBD2 (5 bases). Trimming took off 0 bases at V and 5 bases at J, with 9 bases between the two ends. The CDR3 sequence is 13 residues long. CDR1 is SGHRS and CDR2 is YFSETQ in the germline V gene. CDR3 in amino acids: CASSLAGLDEQYF. The CDR3 DNA is TGCGCCAGCAGCTTGGCGGGGTTGGACGAGCAGTACTTC.

J is TRBJ2-3 and V is TRBV27, with a weak D call TRBD2 (6 bases). In germline, CDR1 is MNHEY, CDR2 SMNVEV (reference sequence). Between the trimmed V and J ends, which lost 4 bases and 2 bases, there was a span of 16 bases. The CDR3 runs 16 residues. The CDR3 is CASSSGAHPNTDTQYF. The CDR3 DNA follows: TGTGCCAGCAGTTCGGGAGCCCACCCAAACACAGATACGCAGTATTTT.

The rearrangement uses TRBV2 and TRBJ2-1; a possible D gene is TRBD1 (5 bases). The CDR3 is made up of 14 amino acids. In germline, CDR1 is SNHLY, CDR2 FYNNEI. V was clipped by 7 bases and J by 12 bases, with 22 bases between them. CDR3 nucleotide sequence: TGTGCCAGCAAAAGACAGAATGGTTTATGGGGGCAGTTCTTC. Its translation: CASKRQNGLWGQFF.

This rearrangement joins TRBV4-1 to TRBJ2-7; TRBD2 matches at 9 bases. The CDR3 spans 16 residues. Germline CDR1 MGHRA, CDR2 YSYEKL. V was clipped by 3 bases and J by 4 bases; unmatched bases: 10. The CDR3 nucleotides read TGCGCCAGCAGCCACGCATTAGCGGGGGTTCGGTACGAGCAGTACTTC. This sequence encodes CASSHALAGVRYEQYF.

The rearrangement uses TRBV7-8 and TRBJ2-2; D perhaps matches TRBD1 (6 bases). The V gene lost 4 bases and the J gene lost 6 bases, with 21 bases spanning the gap. The CDR3 covers 17 residues. Per germline, CDR1 SGHVS and CDR2 FQNEAQ. DNA for the CDR3: TGTGCCAGCAGCTGGGTCAGCCTTTGGGACATTGCCGGGGAGCTGTTTTTT. It translates to CASSWVSLWDIAGELFF. Full variable domain (outside the CDR3, taken from reference TRBV7-8 and TRBJ2-2): GAGVSQSPRYKVAKRGQDVALRCDPISGHVSLFWYQQALGQGPEFLTYFQNEAQLDKSGLPSDRFFAERPEGSVSTLKIQRTQQEDSAVYLCASSWVSLWDIAGELFFGEGSRLTVL.

As DNA, the CDR3 is TGTGCCAGCAGGGGAGCGGGGGTCACAGATACGCAGTATTTT. It codes for CASRGAGVTDTQYF. The chain recombines TRBV27 with TRBJ2-3, with 8 bases lining up with TRBD2. The V and J ends lost 6 bases and 2 bases, in that order; junction bases with no gene match: 4. The CDR3 sequence is 14 residues long. Germline loops: CDR1 MNHEY, CDR2 SMNVEV (reference sequence).

This rearrangement joins TRBV21-1 to TRBJ2-5; TRBD1 was called by the table and not checked on the DNA. TRBV21-1 is reported as a pseudogene. The CDR3 is 15 residues long. The CDR3 here is CASSRRGGPWETQYF. CDR3 DNA: TGTGCCAGCAGCAGGAGAGGGGGCCCTTGGGAGACCCAGTACTTC.

The V call is TRBV29-1, the J call TRBJ2-7; the match to TRBD1 covers 7 bases. CDR1 SQVTM and CDR2 ANQGSEA come from the germline V gene. J lost 2 bases, V lost 0 bases, and 7 bases had no gene match. The CDR3 totals 15 residues. Written as DNA, the CDR3 is TGCAGCGTTGAAGATCCCCGGACAGGAGCCTACGAGCAGTACTTC. Translated: CSVEDPRTGAYEQYF.

V usage is TRBV7-3 and J usage is TRBJ2-1; the match to TRBD2 covers 8 bases. V lost 5 bases to trimming and J lost 8 bases; unmatched junction nucleotides: 14. Germline-derived CDR1 and CDR2 are SGHTA and FQGTGA. This CDR3 is 16 amino acids long. CDR3 loop: CASSTQPGLGSDEQFF. The DNA for the CDR3 is TGTGCCAGCAGCACACAACCGGGACTAGGTAGCGATGAGCAGTTCTTC.